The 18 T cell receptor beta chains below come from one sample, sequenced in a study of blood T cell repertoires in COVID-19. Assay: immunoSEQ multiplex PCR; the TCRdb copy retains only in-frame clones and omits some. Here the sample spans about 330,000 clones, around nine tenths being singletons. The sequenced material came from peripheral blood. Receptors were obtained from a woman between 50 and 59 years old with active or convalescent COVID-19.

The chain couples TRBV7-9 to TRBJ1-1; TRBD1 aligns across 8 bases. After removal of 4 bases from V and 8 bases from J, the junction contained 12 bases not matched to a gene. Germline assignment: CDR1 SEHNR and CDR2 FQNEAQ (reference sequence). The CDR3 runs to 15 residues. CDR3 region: CASSWAGTGSQEAFF. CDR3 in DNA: TGTGCCAGCAGCTGGGCCGGGACAGGTTCCCAAGAAGCTTTCTTT.

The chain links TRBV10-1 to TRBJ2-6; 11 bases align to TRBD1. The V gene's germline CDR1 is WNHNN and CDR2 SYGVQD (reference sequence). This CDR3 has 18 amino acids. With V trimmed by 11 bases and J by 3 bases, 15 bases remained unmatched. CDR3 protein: CAGKGQGAIVGGANVLTF. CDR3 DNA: TGCGCCGGAAAAGGACAGGGGGCGATTGTCGGTGGGGCCAACGTCCTGACTTTC.

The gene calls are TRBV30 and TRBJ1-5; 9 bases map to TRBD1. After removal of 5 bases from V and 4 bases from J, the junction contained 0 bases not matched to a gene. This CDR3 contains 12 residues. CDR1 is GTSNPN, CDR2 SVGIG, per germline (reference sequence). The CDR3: CAWGQGNQPQHF. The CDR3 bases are TGTGCCTGGGGACAGGGGAATCAGCCCCAGCATTTT.

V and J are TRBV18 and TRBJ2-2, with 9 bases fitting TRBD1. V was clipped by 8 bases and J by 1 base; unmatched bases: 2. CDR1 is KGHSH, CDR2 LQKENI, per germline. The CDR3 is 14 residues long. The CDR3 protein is CASGTGLNTGELFF. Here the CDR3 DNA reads TGTGCCAGCGGGACAGGGTTGAACACCGGGGAGCTGTTTTTT.

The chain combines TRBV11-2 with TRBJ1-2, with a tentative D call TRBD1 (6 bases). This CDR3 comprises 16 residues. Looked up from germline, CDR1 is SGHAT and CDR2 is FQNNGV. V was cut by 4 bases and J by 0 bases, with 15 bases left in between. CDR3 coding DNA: TGTGCCAGCAGCTCCTCCTTGGACAGCACTAACTATGGCTACACCTTC. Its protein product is CASSSSLDSTNYGYTF.

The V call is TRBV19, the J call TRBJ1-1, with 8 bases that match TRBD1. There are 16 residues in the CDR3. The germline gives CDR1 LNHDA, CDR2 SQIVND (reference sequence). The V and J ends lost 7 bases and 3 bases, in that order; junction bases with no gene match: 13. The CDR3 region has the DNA TGTGCCAGTAAAGACACCCAGGGGGCAGAGTACACTGAAGCTTTCTTT. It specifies CASKDTQGAEYTEAFF.

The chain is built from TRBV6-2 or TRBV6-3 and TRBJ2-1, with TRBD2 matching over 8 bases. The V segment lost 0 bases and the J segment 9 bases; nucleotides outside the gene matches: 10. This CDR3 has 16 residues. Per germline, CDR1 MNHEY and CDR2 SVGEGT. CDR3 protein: CASSYSTGLAFFEQFF. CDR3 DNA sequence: TGTGCCAGCAGTTACTCGACAGGACTAGCTTTCTTTGAGCAGTTCTTC.

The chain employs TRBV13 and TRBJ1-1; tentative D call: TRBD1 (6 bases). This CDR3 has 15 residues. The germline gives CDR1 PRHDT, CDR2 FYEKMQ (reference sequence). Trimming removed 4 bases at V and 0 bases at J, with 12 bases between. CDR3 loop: CASSSSGTLNTEAFF. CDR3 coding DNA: TGTGCCAGCAGCTCTTCCGGGACATTGAACACTGAAGCTTTCTTT. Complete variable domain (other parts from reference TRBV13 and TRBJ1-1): AAGVIQSPRHLIKEKRETATLKCYPIPRHDTVYWYQQGPGQDPQFLISFYEKMQSDKGSIPDRFSAQQFSDYHSELNMSSLELGDSALYFCASSSSGTLNTEAFFGQGTRLTVV.

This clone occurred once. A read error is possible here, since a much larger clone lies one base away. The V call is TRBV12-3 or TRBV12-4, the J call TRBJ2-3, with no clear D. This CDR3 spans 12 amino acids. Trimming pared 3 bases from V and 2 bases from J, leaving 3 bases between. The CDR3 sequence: CASSFYTDTQYF. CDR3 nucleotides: TGTGCCAGCAGTTTCTACACAGATACGCAGTATTTT.

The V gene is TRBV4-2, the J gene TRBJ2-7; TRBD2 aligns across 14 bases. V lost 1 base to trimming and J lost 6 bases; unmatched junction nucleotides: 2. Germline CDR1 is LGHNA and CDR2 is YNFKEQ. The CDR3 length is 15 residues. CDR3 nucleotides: TGTGCCAGCAGCCAAGTGGGACTAGCGGGAGTCGAGCAGTACTTC. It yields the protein CASSQVGLAGVEQYF.

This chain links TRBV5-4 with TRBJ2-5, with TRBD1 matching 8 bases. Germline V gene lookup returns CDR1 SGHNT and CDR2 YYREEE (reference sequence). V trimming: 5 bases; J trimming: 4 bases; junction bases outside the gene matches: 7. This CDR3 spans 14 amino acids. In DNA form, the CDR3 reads TGTGCCAGCAGGAAGACAGGGGCGGTAGAGACCCAGTACTTC. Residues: CASRKTGAVETQYF.

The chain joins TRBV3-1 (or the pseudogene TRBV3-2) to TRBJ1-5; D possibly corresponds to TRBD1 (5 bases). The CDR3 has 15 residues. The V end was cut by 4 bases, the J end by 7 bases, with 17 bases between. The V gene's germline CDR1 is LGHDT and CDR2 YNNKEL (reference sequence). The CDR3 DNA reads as TGTGCCAGCAGCCGTTCCGCGGCGGGGGGGCAGCCCCAGCATTTT. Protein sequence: CASSRSAAGGQPQHF.

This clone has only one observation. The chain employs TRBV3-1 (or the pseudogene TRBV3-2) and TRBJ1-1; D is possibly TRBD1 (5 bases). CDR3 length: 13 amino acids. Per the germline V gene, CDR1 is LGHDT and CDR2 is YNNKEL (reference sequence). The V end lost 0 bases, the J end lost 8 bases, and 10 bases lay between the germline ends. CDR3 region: CASSQDGRGEAFF. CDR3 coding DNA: TGTGCCAGCAGCCAAGATGGGCGGGGGGAAGCTTTCTTT.

The CDR3 here is CASSAGVAGANVLTF. The CDR3 DNA reads as TGCGCCAGCAGCGCAGGGGTGGCTGGGGCCAACGTCCTGACTTTC. The chain recombines TRBV4-3 with TRBJ2-6; maybe TRBD1 (6 bases). This CDR3 comprises 15 residues. V gave up 5 bases and J gave up 2 bases, with 10 bases separating them. CDR1 LGHNA and CDR2 YSLEER come from the germline V gene.

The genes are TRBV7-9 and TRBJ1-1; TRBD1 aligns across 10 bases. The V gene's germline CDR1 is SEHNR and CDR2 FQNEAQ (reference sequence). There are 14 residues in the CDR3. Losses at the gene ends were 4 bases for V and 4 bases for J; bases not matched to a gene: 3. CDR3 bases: TGTGCCAGCAGCTGGGACAGGGGTCGCACTGAAGCTTTCTTT. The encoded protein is CASSWDRGRTEAFF.

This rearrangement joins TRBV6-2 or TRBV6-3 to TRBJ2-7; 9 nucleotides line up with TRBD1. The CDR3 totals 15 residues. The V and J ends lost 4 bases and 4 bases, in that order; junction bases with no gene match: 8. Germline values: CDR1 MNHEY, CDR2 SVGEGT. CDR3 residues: CASSWDTGGYYEQYF. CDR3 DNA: TGTGCCAGCAGTTGGGACACAGGGGGCTATTACGAGCAGTACTTC.

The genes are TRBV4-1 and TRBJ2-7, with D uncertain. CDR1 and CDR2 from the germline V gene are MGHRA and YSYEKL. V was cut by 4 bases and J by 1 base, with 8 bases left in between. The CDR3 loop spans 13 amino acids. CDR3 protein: CASSRGGSYEQYF. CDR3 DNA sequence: TGCGCCAGCAGCCGTGGCGGTTCCTACGAGCAGTACTTC.

In nucleotides, the CDR3 is TGTGCCAGCAGCTTAGCCCACAGGGGCGGCTACACCTTC. As protein: CASSLAHRGGYTF. This rearrangement joins TRBV7-2 to TRBJ1-2; TRBD1 agrees at 7 bases. The CDR3 spans 13 residues. Trimming at V came to 0 bases and at J to 8 bases, leaving 3 bases not matched to a gene. Per germline, CDR1 SGHTA and CDR2 FQGNSA.